Each of the 8 T cell receptor beta chains below was sequenced from the same sample in a study of cytomegalovirus exposure and HLA in healthy donors. The PCR had 60 Vbeta and 13 Jbeta primers. The assay was immunoSEQ multiplex PCR, and TCRdb's table has in-frame clones only and misses some. The sample shows 35,000 to 40,000 clones, about 66% of them seen only once. Sequences were obtained from PBMCs. These receptors were taken from a man aged 45 to 65 in good health and CMV-seropositive.

V usage is TRBV4-3 and J usage is TRBJ1-1; 7 nucleotides align to TRBD1. The germline gives CDR1 LGHNA, CDR2 YSLEER. V lost 0 bases to trimming and J lost 2 bases; unmatched junction nucleotides: 3. This CDR3 region has 15 residues. CDR3 in DNA: TGCGCCAGCAGCCAAGATCGGGACAGAAACACTGAAGCTTTCTTT. Its protein is CASSQDRDRNTEAFF.

The chain links TRBV25-1 to TRBJ2-1; TRBD2 aligns across 11 bases. Germline CDR1 MGHDK, CDR2 SYGVNS. The CDR3 length is 18 residues. V trimming: 4 bases; J trimming: 0 bases; junction bases outside the gene matches: 8. CDR3: CASSVSGGAMISYNEQFF. CDR3 bases: TGTGCCAGCAGTGTTAGCGGGGGGGCCATGATCTCCTACAATGAGCAGTTCTTC.

This rearrangement joins TRBV29-1 to TRBJ1-1, with 8 bases lining up with TRBD1. CDR1 is SQVTM, CDR2 ANQGSEA, per germline. Trimming removed 7 bases from V and 1 base from J; junction bases left unmatched: 8. The CDR3 runs to 14 residues. The DNA for the CDR3 is TGCAGCGGCCAGGGGGCCTTCAAGAACACTGAAGCTTTCTTT. This codes for CSGQGAFKNTEAFF. The full variable domain, its missing parts supplied by reference TRBV29-1 and TRBJ1-1, is SAVISQKPSRDICQRGTSLTIQCQVDSQVTMMFWYRQQPGQSLTLIATANQGSEATYESGFVIDKFPISRPNLTFSTLTVSNMSPEDSSIYLCSGQGAFKNTEAFFGQGTRLTVV.

The rearrangement uses TRBV7-2 and TRBJ1-2; 8 nucleotides agree with TRBD1. This CDR3 comprises 19 residues. The trim removed 2 bases at V and 0 bases at J, leaving 14 bases unmatched. Germline values: CDR1 SGHTA, CDR2 FQGNSA. This CDR3 is CASSLSFGQGAGSNYGYTF. DNA for the CDR3: TGTGCCAGCAGCTTAAGTTTTGGGCAGGGGGCAGGGTCTAACTATGGCTACACCTTC.

The genes are TRBV14 and TRBJ1-6; 10 positions match TRBD1. The CDR3 runs to 15 residues. Germline V lookup: CDR1 SGHDN, CDR2 FVKESK. Trimming removed 3 bases from V and 6 bases from J; junction bases left unmatched: 2. The CDR3 DNA reads TGTGCCAGCAGCCAGGACAGGGGGGTTAATTCACCCCTCCACTTT. Protein product: CASSQDRGVNSPLHF.

This chain joins TRBV23-1 and TRBJ1-1; possible D gene TRBD1, 6 bases. TRBV23-1 is classed as an ORF, of uncertain function. The CDR3 is 12 residues long. Deletions cut 3 bases from V and 9 bases from J, with 11 bases between. The CDR3 loop reads CASSHPTGKAFF. The CDR3 region has the DNA TGCGCCAGCAGTCATCCGACAGGAAAAGCTTTCTTT.

This clone was recorded a few times. V gene TRBV6-1 combines with J gene TRBJ1-1; 8 bases are a match to TRBD1. Trimming took 7 bases from V and 11 from J; bases not matched to a gene: 15. The germline CDR1 and CDR2 sequences are MNHNS and SASEGT. The CDR3 is made up of 14 amino acids. The CDR3 sequence: CASTLTGAVDAAFF. The CDR3 DNA is TGTGCCAGCACCCTGACAGGGGCGGTTGACGCGGCTTTCTTT.

The chain combines TRBV28 with TRBJ2-7; possibly TRBD1 for D (5 bases). CDR3 size: 15 residues. Germline CDR1 is MDHEN and CDR2 is SYDVKM. The V and J ends lost 2 bases and 5 bases respectively, with 16 bases between them. CDR3 loop: CASSLPTGPRNEQYF. The CDR3 region has the DNA TGTGCCAGCAGTTTACCCACAGGTCCACGGAACGAGCAGTACTTC.